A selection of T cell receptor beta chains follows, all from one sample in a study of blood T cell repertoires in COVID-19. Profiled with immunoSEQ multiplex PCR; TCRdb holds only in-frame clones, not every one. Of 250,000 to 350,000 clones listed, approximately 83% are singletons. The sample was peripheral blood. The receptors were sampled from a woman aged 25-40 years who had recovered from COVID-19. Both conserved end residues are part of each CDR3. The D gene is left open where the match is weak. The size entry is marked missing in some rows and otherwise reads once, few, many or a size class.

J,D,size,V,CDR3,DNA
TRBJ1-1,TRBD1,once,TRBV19,CATSGTAHITEAFF,TGTGCCACCTCCGGGACAGCCCATATCACTGAAGCTTTCTTT
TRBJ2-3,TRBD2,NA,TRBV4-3,CASSQDPYGGRPDTQYF,TGCGCCAGCAGCCAAGATCCCTATGGCGGGAGACCAGATACGCAGTATTTT
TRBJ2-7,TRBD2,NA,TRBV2,CASNSGRAYEQYF,TGTGCCAGCAATAGCGGGAGGGCCTACGAGCAGTACTTC
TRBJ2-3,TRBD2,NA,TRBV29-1,CSAKTSGSPPQYF,TGCAGCGCCAAGACTAGCGGGAGTCCTCCGCAGTATTTT
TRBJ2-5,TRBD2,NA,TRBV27,CASSQDTSGRGETQYF,TGTGCCAGCAGTCAAGATACTAGCGGGAGAGGTGAGACCCAGTACTTC
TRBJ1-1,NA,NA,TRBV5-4,CASSAGGAGNTEAFF,TGTGCCAGCAGCGCCGGGGGGGCGGGGAACACTGAAGCTTTCTTT
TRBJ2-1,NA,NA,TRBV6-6,CASSYSNSFSYNEQFF,TGTGCCAGCAGTTACTCGAATAGCTTTTCCTACAATGAGCAGTTCTTC
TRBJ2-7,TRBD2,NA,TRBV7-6,CASSLVLGGLFYEQYF,TGTGCCAGCAGCTTAGTTCTGGGAGGGCTTTTCTACGAGCAGTACTTC
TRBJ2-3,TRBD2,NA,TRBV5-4,CASSPGGSGTDTQYF,TGTGCCAGCAGCCCCGGGGGGTCGGGCACAGATACGCAGTATTTT
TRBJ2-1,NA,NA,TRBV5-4,CATPAGGEQFF,TGTGCCACACCCGCCGGCGGTGAGCAGTTCTTC
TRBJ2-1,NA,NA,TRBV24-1,CATSDLRWNEQFF,TGTGCCACCAGTGATTTGCGGTGGAATGAGCAGTTCTTC
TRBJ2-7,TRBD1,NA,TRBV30,CAWSLGQGAYEQYF,TGTGCCTGGAGTCTCGGACAGGGGGCATACGAGCAGTACTTC
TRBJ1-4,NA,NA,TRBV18,CASSPTTDNNEKLFF,TGTGCCAGCTCGCCTACGACAGATAATAATGAAAAACTGTTTTTT
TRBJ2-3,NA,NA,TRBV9,CASSGDWSTDTQYF,TGTGCCAGCAGCGGCGACTGGAGCACAGATACGCAGTATTTT
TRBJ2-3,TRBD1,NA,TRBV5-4,CASSLAGGGADTQYF,TGTGCCAGCAGCTTGGCAGGGGGTGGGGCAGATACGCAGTATTTT
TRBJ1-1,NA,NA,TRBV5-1,CASSLTTGTTEAFF,TGCGCCAGCAGCTTGACCACAGGGACCACTGAAGCTTTCTTT
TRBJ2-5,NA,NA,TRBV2,CASRPLGGTETQYF,TGTGCCAGCAGACCACTCGGGGGTACAGAGACCCAGTACTTC
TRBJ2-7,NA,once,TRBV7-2,CASSLQGSTPNEQYF,TGTGCCAGCAGCTTACAGGGGTCGACCCCCAACGAGCAGTACTTC
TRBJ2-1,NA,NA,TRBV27,CASSLGSRQFF,TGTGCCAGCAGTTTGGGCTCCCGACAGTTCTTC
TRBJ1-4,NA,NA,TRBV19,CASSSPGEREKLFF,TGTGCCAGTAGTTCGCCGGGAGAGAGGGAAAAACTGTTTTTT
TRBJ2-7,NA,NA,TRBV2,CASSGGTSNEQYF,TGTGCCAGCAGTGGGGGGACATCAAACGAGCAGTACTTC
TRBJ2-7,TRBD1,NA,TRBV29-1,CSVAPGQGDEQYF,TGCAGCGTTGCCCCAGGACAGGGGGACGAGCAGTACTTC
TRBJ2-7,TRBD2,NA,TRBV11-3,CASSSLTSGSYEQYF,TGTGCCAGCAGCTCCCTGACTAGCGGGAGCTACGAGCAGTACTTC
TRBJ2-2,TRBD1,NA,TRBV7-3,CASSFPGQGLDGELFF,TGTGCCAGCAGCTTTCCGGGACAGGGCTTGGACGGGGAGCTGTTTTTT
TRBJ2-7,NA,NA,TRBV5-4,CASSFGGTPAGAYEQYF,TGTGCCAGCAGCTTCGGTGGTACTCCCGCTGGTGCCTACGAGCAGTACTTC
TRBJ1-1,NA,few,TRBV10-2,CASSGGLNTEAFF,TGCGCCAGCAGTGGCGGGTTGAACACTGAAGCTTTCTTT
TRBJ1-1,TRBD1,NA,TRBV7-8,CASSIGGSTEAFF,TGTGCCAGCAGTATAGGGGGCTCCACTGAAGCTTTCTTT
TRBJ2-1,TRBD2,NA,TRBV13,CASTERGGVYNEQFF,TGTGCCAGCACTGAACGGGGGGGCGTCTACAATGAGCAGTTCTTC
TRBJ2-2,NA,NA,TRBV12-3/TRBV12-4,CASSDFSPGELFF,TGTGCCAGCAGCGATTTTAGTCCCGGGGAGCTGTTTTTT